This T cell receptor beta chain appears in the sequencing data of a study of T cells in Graves' hyperthyroidism and ophthalmopathy (dated by TCRdb to 2018 to 2020). Regarding the study in general: Peripheral blood was collected at initial diagnosis, before any treatment. TCR V-J signatures able to tell the groups apart were searched for in a discovery cohort of 100 patients, of whom roughly 42 had Graves' ophthalmopathy and roughly 57 had stable Graves' hyperthyroidism. Prospective prediction of ophthalmopathy was tested in an independent validation cohort of 18 hyperthyroidism patients and 17 patients who later progressed to ophthalmopathy. The 100 or so discovery patients were randomly divided into training and test sets at a 7:3 ratio. In addition, the study compared T-cell repertoires in thyroid tissue and in blood from a handful of Graves' hyperthyroidism patients. After sampling, hyperthyroidism patients received methimazole starting at 30 mg daily, and ophthalmopathy patients received high-dose intravenous methylprednisolone. The paper reports TCR Vbeta CDR3 sequencing of 130 to 150 peripheral blood samples: under 45 ophthalmopathy, some 80 hyperthyroidism and around 17 progressor patients. The study at large found these results: A 13 V-J signature model separated ophthalmopathy from stable hyperthyroidism, with approximately 86% sensitivity and 81% to 83% specificity in cross-validation and 80%/75% in testing. Most expanded thyroid clonotypes (frequency above 0.001) were also found in blood, which suggests that blood repertoires may mirror thyroid immune responses. In validation, the model predicted progression to ophthalmopathy with approximately 69% sensitivity and about 73% specificity, a median of about 6 months before onset. No statistical method was used to set the sample size in advance, and investigators knew the group allocation.

About this clonotype itself: This receptor's antigen is unknown. No much larger clonotype is one base removed from it; base qualities were not supplied.

Amplification of TCR beta CDR3 regions was carried out from RNA transcripts. For the first round of RT-PCR on the TCR CDR3, the HTBI primer set was used together with the Qiagen OneStep RT-PCR kit. Libraries were constructed in a second round of multiplex PCR, after which size selection and purification were carried out. Sequencing of the libraries was done on an Illumina HiSeq2000 using paired-end 100 bp reads. The paper's processing steps were these. SOAPnuke was used to process the raw data, throwing out any read that contained adapters or uncalled bases, had a mean Phred below 15, or lacked an exact constant-primer or identifier match. High-quality paired reads were merged using COPE v1.2.5, and each unique nucleotide sequence was defined as a clonotype. MiTCR v1.1 was used to align clonotypes to the IMGT TRBV, TRBD and TRBJ reference segments. Only V-J combinations with frequency above 0.0001, covering 99.2% of repertoires, were analysed. A TCS score was defined as the ratio of F50 (clonal expansion) to E x V (chaos), with BLOSUM62-based TCRdist applied between CDR3 peptides within each V-J. Welch's t-statistics and random forest reduced roughly 530 V-J features to fewer than 15, which were used in a naive Bayes classifier (R e1071). TCRdb ran its own pipeline on the public reads, namely fastp trimming at Q25 and MiXCR clone calling, and kept in-frame beta chains. Rows with a matching CDR3 protein are joined into one entry that keeps the most common DNA and genes. These V and J calls rely on TCRdb rather than the paper's analysis. The sample profile shows some 350,000 distinct CDR3 sequences; approximately 15% of them were found once. Almost 35% of the sample is taken by the ten largest.

Moderately to severely active disease, a Clinical Activity Score of at least 3, a NOSPECS grade of at least 4, and a duration under 3 months were present in ophthalmopathy patients. Any patient with an uncontrolled infection, another autoimmune disease, pregnancy or lactation was excluded. Diagnoses were established on the basis of clinical symptoms, serum thyroxine and TRAb, thyroid ultrasound, and orbital computed tomography. PBMCs were separated from approximately 9.9 ml of fresh peripheral blood using Ficoll-Paque density gradient centrifugation. Total RNA was extracted with Trizol reagent, and quality was checked on an Agilent 2100 Bioanalyzer. Sequencing input: blood. The receptor was isolated from a woman aged 40 to 50 with Graves' ophthalmopathy.

The CDR3 sequence is CASSPGLSITSYEQYF. The base sequence is TGCGCCAGCAGCCCTGGACTTTCCATCACGTCCTACGAGCAGTACTTC. This sequence uses TRBV5-1 and TRBJ2-7; TRBD2 is a possible D gene, resting on 5 matching bases. Cut back by 4 bases and 1 base, the V and J ends lie 18 bases apart. Taken from the germline V gene, the CDR1 and CDR2 loops are SGHRS and YFSETQ. The CDR3 holds 16 amino acids from the cysteine to the phenylalanine. Only the CDR3 DNA is retained, 48 bases long and in frame from the first base.